The T cell receptor (beta chain) described here comes from a study of metastatic and nonmetastatic thyroid tumors. Points from the study as a whole: Significantly higher TCR beta diversity was reportedly seen in malignant thyroid tumors than benign nodules, in blood and tumor.

The CDR3 is made up of 17 amino acids. J was trimmed by 2 bases and V by 1 base; bases with no gene match: 11. The germline V gene encodes CDR1 SQVTM and CDR2 ANQGSEA. This clone was seen a handful of times. Its antigen remains unknown. No treatment had been given to any patient before thyroid surgery. As originally analysed: A distant-metastasis classifier for papillary thyroid cancer was built using CDR3 differences across clinicopathological groups. TCRdb redid the clone calls on the PCR reads using MiXCR. TCRdb, rather than the study authors, made the V and J calls. Seen here are fewer than 25,000 clones, approximately 22% observed once, and the top ten hold about 70%.

Sequencing used blood. The chain employs TRBV29-1 and TRBJ1-3; 7 nucleotides agree with TRBD1. This receptor was taken from a male donor with papillary thyroid cancer or a benign thyroid nodule (not recorded which). Some clones in this sample may be carry-over from other donors' samples. The CDR3 nucleotides read TGCAGCGTTGAAGTCCTACCCGGGACAGCCACTGGAAACACCATATATTTT. Its protein product is CSVEVLPGTATGNTIYF.